This paragraph reports one T cell receptor (beta chain). Its antigen specificity is not known. No base-level quality is on record; no much larger clone is a single base apart. Libraries came from 5' RACE. A second PCR of roughly 7 to 12 cycles was run with a J-beta primer mix and a sample-barcoded 5' primer. Each TCR beta cDNA molecule received a unique molecular identifier from a template-switch 5' adaptor carrying 12 random nucleotides. Each sample yielded at least 3 million CDR3-containing paired-end reads. The Mint cDNA synthesis kit, primed by a TRBC-specific oligonucleotide, was used to synthesize first-strand cDNA from all RNA. Following uracil-DNA glycosylase treatment, a first 18-cycle PCR with universal primers M1SS and BC2_uni_R was performed on all cDNA. The authors processed their data as follows. For normalization, 1 million high-quality reads, each with a distinct molecular identifier, were randomly selected from each sample. Instead of being binned into consensus sequences, reads with shared molecular identifiers were discarded. MiTCR, with a Q25 quality threshold and the strictest error-elimination algorithm, was used for CDR3 identification, clonotype clustering and error correction. A nonparametric unseen species model with Euler transformation was used to estimate a lower bound on total TCR beta diversity. TCRdb reprocessing: public reads trimmed at Q25 with fastp, clones called with MiXCR, in-frame beta chains kept. CDR3 protein duplicates are merged, each entry listing the most common genes and DNA. None of the V and J calls come from the authors' own analysis; TCRdb made them. This sample lists 1.5 million to 2 million distinct CDR3 sequences; roughly 43% were detected once. The top ten constitute under 25% of the sample.

Inclusive of the bounding cysteine and phenylalanine, the CDR3 is 11 residues long. The only DNA kept is the CDR3, 33 bases in frame from the first base. V was cut back by 3 bases and J by 7 bases, leaving a gap of 7 bases between them. This specimen belongs to a study of blood T cells in healthy people across ages (dated by TCRdb to between 2014 and 2017). Background on the whole study: Template switching captured roughly one uniquely barcoded TCR beta cDNA molecule per two T cells in model experiments. The study measured age-related changes in TCR beta repertoire diversity using deep sequencing normalized with unique cDNA molecular identifiers. Donors were grouped into four age groups: young (average approximately 16 years), middle-aged (approximately 41), aged (over 55) and long-lived (approximately 82). To avoid experimental bias, donors of different ages were randomly spread across the sequencing lanes. Two additional independent replicas of 1 million unique cDNA reads from the same blood draw were analyzed for two donors (one aged 18 to 29 and one aged 80 or older).

The donors were a few dozen Caucasian individuals from Russia, aged roughly 6 to 100 years, who were systemically healthy. Each donor gave around 9.5 milliliters of peripheral blood, collected into EDTA-treated Vacutainer tubes. Ficoll-Paque density-gradient centrifugation was used to isolate PBMCs, with at least 6.5 million per sample. Total RNA was extracted from PBMCs with Trizol reagent, with at least 5.5 micrograms obtained per sample. Naive CD45RAhigh/CD27high T cell percentages were measured by flow cytometry on a PBMC aliquot from every donor. Broad study findings and their caveats: Observed TCR beta diversity correlated strongly with the percentage of naive T cells measured by flow cytometry. Conclusive comparison of naive and antigen-experienced compartments was prevented by the profiling of bulk unsorted PBMCs. Observed TCR beta diversity per million T cells fell roughly linearly with age, and a significant reduction was already apparent by age roughly 40. The CMV infection status of donors was not known, potentially confounding age-related changes in expanded clonotypes. Compared with the aged group, the long-lived group had more naive CD4+ T cells, fewer expanded clones and increased TCR diversity, suggesting age selection. Estimates of total diversity based on one million sequenced T cells were regarded as lower bounds and as underestimates.

The V and J segments used are TRBV12-3 or TRBV12-4 and TRBJ2-7, with the D gene uncertain. The TCR was taken from a human donor in good health. Input material: blood. The bases are TGTGCCAGCAGTTTTCATTGGGAGCAGTACTTC. Its amino acids are CASSFHWEQYF.